This T cell receptor beta chain was sequenced in a study of blood T cell repertoires in COVID-19. V lost 3 bases and J 0 bases, leaving 12 bases between the germline ends. The CDR3 extends over 15 amino acids. Germline CDR1 reads SGHNT; CDR2 reads YYREEE (reference sequence). This clone has more than one count but fewer than ten. Original processing notes: How many nucleated cells were present was estimated from reference gene primer amplification. Using immunoSEQ multiplex PCR, the repertoire was profiled, and TCRdb retains in-frame clones only, with some absent. V and J calls and clone size follow that table, whereas D and trimming were derived from the DNA. The profile shows roughly 250,000 clones, approximately 79% of them singletons.

The TCR was taken from a woman in her thirties or forties with active or convalescent COVID-19. The V gene is TRBV5-4, the J gene TRBJ1-1; D remains unclear. The source material was peripheral blood. The CDR3: CASSSNGGLNTEAFF. The CDR3 bases are TGTGCCAGCAGCTCTAACGGAGGACTGAACACTGAAGCTTTCTTT.